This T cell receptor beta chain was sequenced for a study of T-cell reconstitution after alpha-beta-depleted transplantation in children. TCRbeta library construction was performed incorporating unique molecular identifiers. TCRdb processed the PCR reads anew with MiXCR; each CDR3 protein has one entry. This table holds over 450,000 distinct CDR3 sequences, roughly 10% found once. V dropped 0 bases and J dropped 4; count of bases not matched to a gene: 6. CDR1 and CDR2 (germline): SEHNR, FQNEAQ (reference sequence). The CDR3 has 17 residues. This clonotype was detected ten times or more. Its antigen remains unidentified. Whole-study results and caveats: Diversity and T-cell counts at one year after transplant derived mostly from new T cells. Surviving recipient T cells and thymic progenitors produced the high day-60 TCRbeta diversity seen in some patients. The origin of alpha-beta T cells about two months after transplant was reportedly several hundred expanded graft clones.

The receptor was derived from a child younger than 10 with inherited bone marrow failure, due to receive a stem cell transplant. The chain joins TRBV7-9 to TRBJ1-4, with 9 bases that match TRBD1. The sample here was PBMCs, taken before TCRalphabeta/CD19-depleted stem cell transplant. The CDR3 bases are TGTGCCAGCAGCTTAGCCGGGACAGGGCAAAATAATGAAAAACTGTTTTTT. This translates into CASSLAGTGQNNEKLFF.